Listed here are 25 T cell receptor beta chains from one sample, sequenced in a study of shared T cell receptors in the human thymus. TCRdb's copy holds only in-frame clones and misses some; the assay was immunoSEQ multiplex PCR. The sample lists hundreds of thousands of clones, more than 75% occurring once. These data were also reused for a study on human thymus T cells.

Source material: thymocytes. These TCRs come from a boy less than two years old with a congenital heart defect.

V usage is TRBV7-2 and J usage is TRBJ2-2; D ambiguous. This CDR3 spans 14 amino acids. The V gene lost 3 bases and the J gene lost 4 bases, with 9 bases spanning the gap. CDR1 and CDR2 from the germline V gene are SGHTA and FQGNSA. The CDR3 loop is CASSFRYSTGELFF. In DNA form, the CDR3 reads TGTGCCAGCAGCTTCCGCTATAGCACCGGGGAGCTGTTTTTT.

In nucleotides, the CDR3 is TGTGCCAGCAGTGAAAGGTCAGGGGGAACCGGGGAGCTGTTTTTT. It yields the protein CASSERSGGTGELFF. The chain combines TRBV6-1 with TRBJ2-2, with TRBD1 identical over 7 bases. V shed 2 bases and J 5 bases; nucleotides not matched to a gene: 5. Germline values: CDR1 MNHNS, CDR2 SASEGT. This CDR3 region has 15 residues.

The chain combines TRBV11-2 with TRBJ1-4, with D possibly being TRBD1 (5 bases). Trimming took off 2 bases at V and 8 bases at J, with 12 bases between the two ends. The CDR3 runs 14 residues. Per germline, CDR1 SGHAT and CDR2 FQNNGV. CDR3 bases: TGTGCCAGCAGCTTACCGGGGGGTGTGGAAAAACTGTTTTTT. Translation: CASSLPGGVEKLFF.

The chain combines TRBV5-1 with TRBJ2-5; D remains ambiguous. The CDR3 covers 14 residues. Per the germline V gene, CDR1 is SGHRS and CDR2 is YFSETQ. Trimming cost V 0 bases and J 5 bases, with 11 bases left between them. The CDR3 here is CASSLEWSGETQYF. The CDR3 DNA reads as TGCGCCAGCAGCTTGGAATGGTCCGGGGAGACCCAGTACTTC.

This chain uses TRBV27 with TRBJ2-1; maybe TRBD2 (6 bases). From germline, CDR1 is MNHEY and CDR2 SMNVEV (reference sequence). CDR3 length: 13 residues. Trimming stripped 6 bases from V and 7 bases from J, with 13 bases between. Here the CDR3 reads CASRGGKGNEQFF. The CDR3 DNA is TGTGCCAGCAGGGGCGGGAAAGGAAATGAGCAGTTCTTC.

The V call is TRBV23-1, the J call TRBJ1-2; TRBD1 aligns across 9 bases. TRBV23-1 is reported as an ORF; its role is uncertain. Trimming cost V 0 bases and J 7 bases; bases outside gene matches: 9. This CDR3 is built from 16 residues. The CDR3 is CASSQSANRGQGGYTF. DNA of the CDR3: TGCGCCAGCAGTCAATCCGCAAACAGGGGGCAGGGTGGCTACACCTTC.

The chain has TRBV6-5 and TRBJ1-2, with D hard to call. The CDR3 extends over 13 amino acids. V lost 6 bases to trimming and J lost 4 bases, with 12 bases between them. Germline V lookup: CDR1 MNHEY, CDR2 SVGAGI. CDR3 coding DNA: TGTGCCAGCAGCCCCCAGGTCTCCTATGGCTACACCTTC. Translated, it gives CASSPQVSYGYTF.

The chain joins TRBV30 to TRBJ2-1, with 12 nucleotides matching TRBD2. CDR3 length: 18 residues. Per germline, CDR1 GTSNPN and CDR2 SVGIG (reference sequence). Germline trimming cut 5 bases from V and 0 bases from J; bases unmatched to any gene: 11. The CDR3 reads CAWATGTSGWSSYNEQFF. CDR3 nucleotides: TGTGCCTGGGCCACCGGGACTAGCGGGTGGAGCTCCTACAATGAGCAGTTCTTC.

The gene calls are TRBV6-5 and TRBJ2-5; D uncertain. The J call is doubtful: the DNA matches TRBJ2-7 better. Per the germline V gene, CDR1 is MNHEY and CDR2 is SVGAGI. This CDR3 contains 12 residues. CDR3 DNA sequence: TGTGCCAGCAGTGACCCAAACTACGAGCAGTACTTC. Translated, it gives CASSDPNYEQYF.

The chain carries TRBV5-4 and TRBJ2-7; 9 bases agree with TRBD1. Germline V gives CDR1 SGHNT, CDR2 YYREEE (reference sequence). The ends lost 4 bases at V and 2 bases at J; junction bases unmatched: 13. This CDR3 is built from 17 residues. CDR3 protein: CASSGTGQGGGTYEQYF. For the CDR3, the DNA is TGTGCCAGCAGCGGAACGGGACAGGGTGGTGGCACCTACGAGCAGTACTTC.

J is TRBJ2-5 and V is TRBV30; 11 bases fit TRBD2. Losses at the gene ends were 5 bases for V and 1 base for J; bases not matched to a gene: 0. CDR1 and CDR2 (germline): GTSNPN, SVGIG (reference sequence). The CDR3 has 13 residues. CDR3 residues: CAWGLAGQETQYF. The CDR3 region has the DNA TGTGCCTGGGGACTAGCGGGCCAAGAGACCCAGTACTTC.

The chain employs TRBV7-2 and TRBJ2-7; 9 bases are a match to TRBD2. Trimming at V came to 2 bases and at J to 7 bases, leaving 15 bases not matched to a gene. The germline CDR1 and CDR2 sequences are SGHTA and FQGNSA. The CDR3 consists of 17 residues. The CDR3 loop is CASSLNWPWTSVGEQYF. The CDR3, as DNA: TGTGCCAGCAGCTTAAATTGGCCATGGACTAGCGTGGGGGAGCAGTACTTC.

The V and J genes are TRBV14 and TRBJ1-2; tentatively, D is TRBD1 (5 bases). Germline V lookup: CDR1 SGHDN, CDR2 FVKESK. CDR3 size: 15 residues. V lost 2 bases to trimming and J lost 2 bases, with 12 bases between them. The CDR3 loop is CASSQRGLGNYGYTF. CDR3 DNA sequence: TGTGCCAGCAGCCAACGGGGACTAGGGAACTATGGCTACACCTTC.

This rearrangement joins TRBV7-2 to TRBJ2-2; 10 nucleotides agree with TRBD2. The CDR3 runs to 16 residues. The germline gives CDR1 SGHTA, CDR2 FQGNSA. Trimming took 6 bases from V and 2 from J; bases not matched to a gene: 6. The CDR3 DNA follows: TGTGCCAGCAGACCAAAGCGGGAGGGCAACACCGGGGAGCTGTTTTTT. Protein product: CASRPKREGNTGELFF.

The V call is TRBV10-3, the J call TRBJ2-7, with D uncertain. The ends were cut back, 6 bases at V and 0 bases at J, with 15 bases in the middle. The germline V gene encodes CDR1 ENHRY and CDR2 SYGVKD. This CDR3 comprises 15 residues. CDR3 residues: CAISITYPISYEQYF. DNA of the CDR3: TGTGCCATCAGCATCACTTATCCTATCTCCTACGAGCAGTACTTC.

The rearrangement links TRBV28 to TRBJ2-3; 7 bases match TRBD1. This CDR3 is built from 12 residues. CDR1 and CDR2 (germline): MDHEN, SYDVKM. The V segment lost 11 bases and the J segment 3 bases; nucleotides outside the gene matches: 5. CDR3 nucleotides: TGTGCCTCCGGGACAGAAACAGATACGCAGTATTTT. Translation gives CASGTETDTQYF.

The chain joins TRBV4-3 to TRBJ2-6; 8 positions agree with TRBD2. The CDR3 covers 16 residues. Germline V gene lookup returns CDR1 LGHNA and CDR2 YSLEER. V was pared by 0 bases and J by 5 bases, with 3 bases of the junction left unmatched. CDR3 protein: CASSQETGGWANVLTF. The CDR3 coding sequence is TGCGCCAGCAGCCAAGAGACGGGGGGGTGGGCCAACGTCCTGACTTTC.

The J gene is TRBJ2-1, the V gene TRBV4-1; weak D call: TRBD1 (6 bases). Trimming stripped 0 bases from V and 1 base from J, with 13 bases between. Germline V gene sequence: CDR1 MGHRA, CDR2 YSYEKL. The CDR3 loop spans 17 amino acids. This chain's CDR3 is CASSQDWTDLSYNEQFF. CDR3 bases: TGCGCCAGCAGCCAAGATTGGACAGACCTTTCCTACAATGAGCAGTTCTTC.

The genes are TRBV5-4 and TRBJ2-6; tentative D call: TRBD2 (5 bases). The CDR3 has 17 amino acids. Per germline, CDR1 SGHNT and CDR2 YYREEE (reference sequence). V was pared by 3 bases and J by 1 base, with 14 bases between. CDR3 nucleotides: TGTGCCAGCAGCTGCGTTTTGGGAGATTCTGGGGCCAACGTCCTGACTTTC. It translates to CASSCVLGDSGANVLTF.

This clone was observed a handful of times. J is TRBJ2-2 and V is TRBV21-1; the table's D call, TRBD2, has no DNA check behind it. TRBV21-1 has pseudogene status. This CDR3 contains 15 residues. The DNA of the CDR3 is TGTGCCAGCAGCAAAGAACCGGGTTACACCGGGGAGCTGTTTTTT. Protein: CASSKEPGYTGELFF.

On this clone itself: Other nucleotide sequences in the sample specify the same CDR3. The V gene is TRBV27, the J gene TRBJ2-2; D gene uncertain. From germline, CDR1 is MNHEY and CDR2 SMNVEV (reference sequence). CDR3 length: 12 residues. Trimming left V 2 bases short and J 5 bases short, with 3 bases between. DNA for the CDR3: TGTGCCAGCAGTTTACGGACCGGGGAGCTGTTTTTT. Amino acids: CASSLRTGELFF.

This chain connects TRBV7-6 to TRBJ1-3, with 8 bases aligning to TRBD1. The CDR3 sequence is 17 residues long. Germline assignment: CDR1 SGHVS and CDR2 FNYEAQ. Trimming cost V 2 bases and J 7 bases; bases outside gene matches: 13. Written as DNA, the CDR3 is TGTGCCAGCAGCTTACACCCTGACAGGGGAGGAGGTAACACCATATATTTT. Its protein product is CASSLHPDRGGGNTIYF.

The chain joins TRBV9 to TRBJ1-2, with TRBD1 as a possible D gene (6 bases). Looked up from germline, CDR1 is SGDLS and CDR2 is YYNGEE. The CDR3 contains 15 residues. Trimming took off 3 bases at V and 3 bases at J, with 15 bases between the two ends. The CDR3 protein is CASSGHKGVDYGYTF. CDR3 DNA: TGTGCCAGCAGCGGCCATAAGGGGGTAGACTATGGCTACACCTTC.

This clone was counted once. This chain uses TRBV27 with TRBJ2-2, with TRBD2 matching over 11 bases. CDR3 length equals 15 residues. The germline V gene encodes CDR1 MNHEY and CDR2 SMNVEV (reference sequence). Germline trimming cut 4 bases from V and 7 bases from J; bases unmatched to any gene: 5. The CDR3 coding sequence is TGTGCCAGCAGTTCCACCCTAGCGGGGGGCGGGGAGCTGTTTTTT. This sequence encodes CASSSTLAGGGELFF.

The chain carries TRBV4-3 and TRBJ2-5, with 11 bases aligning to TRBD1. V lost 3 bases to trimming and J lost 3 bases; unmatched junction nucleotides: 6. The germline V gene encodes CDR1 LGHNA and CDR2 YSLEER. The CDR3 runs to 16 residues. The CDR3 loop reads CASSQLPGQGEETQYF. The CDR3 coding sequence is TGCGCCAGCAGCCAGCTCCCGGGACAGGGGGAAGAGACCCAGTACTTC.